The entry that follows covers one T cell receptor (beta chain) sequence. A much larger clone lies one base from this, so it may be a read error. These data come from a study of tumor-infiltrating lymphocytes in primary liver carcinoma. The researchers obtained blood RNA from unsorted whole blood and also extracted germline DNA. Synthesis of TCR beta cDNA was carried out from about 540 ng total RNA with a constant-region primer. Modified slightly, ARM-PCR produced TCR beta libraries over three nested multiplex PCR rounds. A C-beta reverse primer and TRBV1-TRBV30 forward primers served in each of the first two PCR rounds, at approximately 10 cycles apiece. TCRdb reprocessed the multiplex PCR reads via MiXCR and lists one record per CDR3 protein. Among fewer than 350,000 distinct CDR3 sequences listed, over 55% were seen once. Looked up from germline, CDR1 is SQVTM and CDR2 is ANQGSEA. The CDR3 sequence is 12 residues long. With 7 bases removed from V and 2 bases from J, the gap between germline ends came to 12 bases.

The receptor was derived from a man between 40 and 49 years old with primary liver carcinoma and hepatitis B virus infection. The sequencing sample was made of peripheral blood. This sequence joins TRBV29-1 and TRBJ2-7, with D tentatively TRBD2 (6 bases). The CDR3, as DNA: TGCAGCGCTAGGGACTGGCCCTACGAGCAGTACTTC. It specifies CSARDWPYEQYF.